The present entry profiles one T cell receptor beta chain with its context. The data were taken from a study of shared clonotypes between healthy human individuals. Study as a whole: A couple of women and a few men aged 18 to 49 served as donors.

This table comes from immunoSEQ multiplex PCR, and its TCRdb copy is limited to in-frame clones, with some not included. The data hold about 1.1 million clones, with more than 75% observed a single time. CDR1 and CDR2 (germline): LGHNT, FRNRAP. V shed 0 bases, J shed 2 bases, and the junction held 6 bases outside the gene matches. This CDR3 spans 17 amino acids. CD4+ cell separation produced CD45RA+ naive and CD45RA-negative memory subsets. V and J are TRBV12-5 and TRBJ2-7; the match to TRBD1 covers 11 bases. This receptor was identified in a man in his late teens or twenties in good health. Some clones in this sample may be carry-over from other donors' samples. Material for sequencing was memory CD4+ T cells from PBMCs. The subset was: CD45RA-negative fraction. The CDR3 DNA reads TGTGCTAGTGGTTTGGTAGGGCGGGACAGGGGGACCTACGAGCAGTACTTC. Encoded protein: CASGLVGRDRGTYEQYF.